The clone carrying this T cell receptor beta chain showed up just a few times. The target antigen is unknown. The sample is drawn from a study of blood T cells in healthy people across ages. The use of a sample-barcoded 5' primer and a J-beta primer mix characterized a second PCR of roughly 7 to 12 cycles. MiXCR was run by TCRdb on the 5' RACE reads, yielding one entry per CDR3 protein. The sample consists of about 1.5 million distinct CDR3 sequences, less than 45% of them appearing once. The CDR3 covers 16 residues. Unmatched junction bases numbered 7, after V lost 4 bases and J lost 0 bases. Notes on the study in general: Naive CD4+ cell counts and diversity both ran higher in long-lived than in aged donors.

The V and J genes are TRBV12-3 or TRBV12-4 and TRBJ2-7; the match to TRBD1 covers 9 bases. Sequencing was done on a sample of blood. The sequence was collected from a woman between 18 and 29 years old in good health. The CDR3 spells CASSSPGTGFSYEQYF. CDR3 nucleotides: TGTGCCAGCAGTTCCCCCGGGACAGGGTTCTCCTACGAGCAGTACTTC.